The 9 T cell receptor beta chains below were found in one sample sequenced in a study of cytomegalovirus exposure and HLA in healthy donors. PCR employed 60 Vbeta and 13 Jbeta primers. The table came from immunoSEQ multiplex PCR; TCRdb's copy has only in-frame clones and leaves some out. The sample lists some 98,000 clones, approximately 80% occurring once. The material sequenced was PBMCs. These TCRs come from a human donor in good health.

The rearrangement uses TRBV5-1 and TRBJ1-1, with D possibly TRBD1 on 5 matching bases. The CDR3 is made up of 11 amino acids. Germline CDR1 and CDR2: SGHRS and YFSETQ. Trimming cost V 0 bases and J 10 bases, with 7 bases left between them. Here the CDR3 DNA reads TGCGCCAGCAGCTTGGGGGGGGGAGCTTTCTTT. Encoded protein: CASSLGGGAFF.

The chain couples TRBV19 to TRBJ2-1; D is unclear. The V and J ends lost 8 bases and 9 bases respectively, with 14 bases between them. Germline CDR1 is LNHDA and CDR2 is SQIVND (reference sequence). The CDR3 spans 12 residues. The CDR3 DNA sequence: TGTGCCAGTGGGCCCGAACCCCGTGAGCAGTTCTTC. Residues: CASGPEPREQFF.

The V gene is TRBV7-3, the J gene TRBJ2-3, with 9 bases lining up with TRBD1. Germline loops: CDR1 SGHTA, CDR2 FQGTGA. CDR3 size: 15 residues. V was clipped by 5 bases and J by 2 bases; unmatched bases: 5. The CDR3 is CASSPLQGATDTQYF. The DNA for the CDR3 is TGTGCCAGCAGCCCCTTACAGGGGGCCACAGATACGCAGTATTTT.

The chain joins TRBV29-1 to TRBJ2-1, with 9 bases fitting TRBD2. Germline loops: CDR1 SQVTM, CDR2 ANQGSEA. The V segment lost 6 bases and the J segment 9 bases; nucleotides outside the gene matches: 12. The CDR3 sequence is 14 residues long. CDR3: CSVLGVAGDVEQFF. Written as DNA, the CDR3 is TGCAGCGTCCTCGGGGTAGCGGGAGATGTTGAGCAGTTCTTC.

This clone has just a few counts. The chain is built from TRBV5-1 and TRBJ1-5; D ambiguous. The V end lost 1 base, the J end lost 1 base, and 9 bases lay between the germline ends. The CDR3 consists of 15 residues. CDR1 and CDR2 from the germline V gene are SGHRS and YFSETQ. The CDR3 DNA follows: TGCGCCAGCAGCTTGACCGGAGGGAGCAATCAGCCCCAGCATTTT. As protein: CASSLTGGSNQPQHF.

This clone was detected only a few times. The chain recombines TRBV27 with TRBJ2-7; 9 bases agree with TRBD2. V lost 1 base and J lost 2; bases outside the gene matches: 3. Per the germline V gene, CDR1 is MNHEY and CDR2 is SMNVEV (reference sequence). This CDR3 region has 15 residues. The chain's CDR3 is CASSLYGTSTYEQYF. The CDR3 DNA sequence: TGTGCCAGCAGTTTATACGGGACTAGCACCTACGAGCAGTACTTC.

CDR3 amino acids: CSVRETLNTEAFF. The CDR3 DNA sequence: TGCAGCGTCAGGGAAACCTTGAACACTGAAGCTTTCTTT. The chain links TRBV29-1 to TRBJ1-1, with a tentative D call TRBD1 (5 bases). The V and J ends lost 6 bases and 0 bases respectively, with 11 bases between them. This CDR3 spans 13 amino acids. Germline CDR1 and CDR2: SQVTM and ANQGSEA.

J is TRBJ2-7 and V is TRBV18, with 7 bases lining up with TRBD1. V shed 6 bases and J 4 bases; nucleotides not matched to a gene: 9. CDR1 and CDR2 (germline): KGHSH, LQKENI. This CDR3 contains 14 residues. The CDR3 nucleotides are TGTGCCAGCTCTACCCCCGCAGGGGGTTACGAGCAGTACTTC. Its translation is CASSTPAGGYEQYF.

The chain uses TRBV19 and TRBJ2-7; 12 bases line up with TRBD1. Losses at the gene ends were 9 bases for V and 2 bases for J; bases not matched to a gene: 11. The CDR3 totals 16 residues. CDR1 is LNHDA, CDR2 SQIVND, per germline (reference sequence). CDR3 in amino acids: CASRNWGTGGPYEQYF. CDR3 coding DNA: TGTGCCAGCCGAAATTGGGGGACAGGGGGCCCCTACGAGCAGTACTTC.